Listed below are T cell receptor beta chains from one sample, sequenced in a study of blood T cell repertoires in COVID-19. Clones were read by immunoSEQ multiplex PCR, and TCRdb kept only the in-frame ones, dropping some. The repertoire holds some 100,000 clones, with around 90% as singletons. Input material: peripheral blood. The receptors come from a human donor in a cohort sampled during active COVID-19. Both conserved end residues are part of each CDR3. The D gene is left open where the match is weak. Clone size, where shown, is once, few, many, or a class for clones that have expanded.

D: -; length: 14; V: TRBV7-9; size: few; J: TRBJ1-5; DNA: TGTGCCAGCAGCTTAGTCGGGGGGGGACAGCCCCAGCATTTT; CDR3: CASSLVGGGQPQHF
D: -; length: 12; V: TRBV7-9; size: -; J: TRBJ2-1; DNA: TGTGCCAGCAGTCCTCTAGGAAATGAGCAGTTCTTC; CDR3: CASSPLGNEQFF
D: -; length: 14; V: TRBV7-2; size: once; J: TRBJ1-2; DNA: TGTGCCAGCAGCTTAGCGCCGGGTGAAGGAGGCTACACCTTC; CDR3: CASSLAPGEGGYTF
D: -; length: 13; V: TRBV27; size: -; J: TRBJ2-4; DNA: TGTGCCAGCAGTTTAGCAGGTAAAAACATTCAGTACTTC; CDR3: CASSLAGKNIQYF
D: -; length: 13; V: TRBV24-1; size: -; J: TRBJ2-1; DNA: TGTGCCACCAGTGGGCCGGGGGTACGGGAGCAGTTCTTC; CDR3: CATSGPGVREQFF
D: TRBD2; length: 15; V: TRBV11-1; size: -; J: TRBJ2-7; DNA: TGTGCCAGCAGCTTAGTGAGCGGGACCCTTGGCGAGCAGTACTTC; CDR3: CASSLVSGTLGEQYF
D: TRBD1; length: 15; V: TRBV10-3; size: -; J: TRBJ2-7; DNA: TGTGCCATCAGGAATTCCGGGACAGAGGTCTACGAGCAGTACTTC; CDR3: CAIRNSGTEVYEQYF
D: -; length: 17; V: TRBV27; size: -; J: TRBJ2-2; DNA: TGTGCCAGCAGTTTTTTTGGAGCTAGTAGTTTCACCGGGGAGCTGTTTTTT; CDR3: CASSFFGASSFTGELFF
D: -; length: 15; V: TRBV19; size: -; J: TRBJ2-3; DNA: TGTGCCAGTAAACGGCTCCAAGAGGGCACAGATACGCAGTATTTT; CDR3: CASKRLQEGTDTQYF
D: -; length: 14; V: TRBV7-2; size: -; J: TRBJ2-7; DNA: TGTGCCAGCAGCTTAGGGGTGCGGCCCTACGAGCAGTACTTC; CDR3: CASSLGVRPYEQYF
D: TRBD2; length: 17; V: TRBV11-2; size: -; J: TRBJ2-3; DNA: TGTGCCAGCAGCTTAGGAATCCTAGCGGATCACACAGATACGCAGTATTTT; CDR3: CASSLGILADHTDTQYF